The 21 T cell receptor beta chains below were found in one sample sequenced in a study of T-cell memory formation after mild COVID-19. TCRdb reprocessed the 5' RACE reads via MiXCR and lists one record per CDR3 protein. The table lists approximately 500,000 distinct CDR3 sequences, about 23% of them singletons. Sequencing was carried out using PBMCs or a T cell subset sorted from them (not recorded which). These receptors originate from an adult woman who had mild COVID-19 (a few samples of this study predate the infection). Cell type and time point are not known.

The chain employs TRBV12-3 or TRBV12-4 and TRBJ2-3, with TRBD2 matching over 11 bases. The CDR3 spans 16 residues. Losses at the gene ends were 3 bases for V and 5 bases for J; bases not matched to a gene: 7. This CDR3 is CASSLVSGRAKDTQYF. CDR3 coding DNA: TGTGCCAGCAGTTTGGTTAGCGGGAGGGCCAAAGATACGCAGTATTTT.

The V call is TRBV12-3 or TRBV12-4, the J call TRBJ1-1; no firm D call. There are 11 residues in the CDR3. Deletions cut 3 bases from V and 12 bases from J, with 11 bases between. The CDR3, as DNA: TGTGCCAGCAGTTTGAGGCCTATAACTTTCTTT. It encodes CASSLRPITFF.

The chain carries TRBV5-1 and TRBJ1-1; 8 bases line up with TRBD1. The V gene's germline CDR1 is SGHRS and CDR2 YFSETQ. This CDR3 comprises 14 residues. J was trimmed by 3 bases and V by 0 bases; bases with no gene match: 1. DNA of the CDR3: TGCGCCAGCAGCTTGGGGGACAGGTACACTGAAGCTTTCTTT. Its protein is CASSLGDRYTEAFF. The full variable domain, completed using reference TRBV5-1 and TRBJ1-1, is KAGVTQTPRYLIKTRGQQVTLSCSPISGHRSVSWYQQTPGQGLQFLFEYFSETQRNKGNFPGRFSGRQFSNSRSEMNVSTLELGDSALYLCASSLGDRYTEAFFGQGTRLTVV.

This clonotype showed up just a few times. The chain links TRBV5-4 to TRBJ1-2; D might be TRBD1 (6 bases). The germline CDR1 and CDR2 sequences are SGHNT and YYREEE (reference sequence). The CDR3 runs 16 residues. V gave up 0 bases and J gave up 2 bases, with 14 bases separating them. Here the CDR3 reads CASSLVLGRGNYGYTF. CDR3 nucleotide sequence: TGTGCCAGCAGCTTGGTTCTAGGGAGGGGGAACTATGGCTACACCTTC.

The V and J genes are TRBV6-5 and TRBJ2-5; TRBD2 matches 9 bases. This CDR3 spans 15 amino acids. V dropped 7 bases and J dropped 2; count of bases not matched to a gene: 8. Germline V gene lookup returns CDR1 MNHEY and CDR2 SVGAGI. The CDR3 loop is CASTRRRGGQETQYF. CDR3 nucleotide sequence: TGTGCCAGCACCCGGCGGCGGGGGGGACAAGAGACCCAGTACTTC.

The chain joins TRBV7-9 to TRBJ2-1; 8 positions agree with TRBD1. V was clipped by 5 bases and J by 10 bases; unmatched bases: 13. The germline V gene has CDR1 SEHNR and CDR2 FQNEAQ (reference sequence). The CDR3 totals 15 residues. The CDR3 coding sequence is TGTGCCAGCAGCCCAACACAGACAGGGGTTCGCGAGCAGTTCTTC. It specifies CASSPTQTGVREQFF.

The chain is built from TRBV5-1 and TRBJ2-7; 7 nucleotides line up with TRBD2. The CDR3 is made up of 16 amino acids. The V and J ends lost 0 bases and 3 bases, in that order; junction bases with no gene match: 9. CDR1 SGHRS and CDR2 YFSETQ come from the germline V gene. The CDR3 here is CASSLGWTREDYEQYF. CDR3 DNA: TGCGCCAGCAGCTTGGGTTGGACACGGGAGGACTACGAGCAGTACTTC.

This clonotype was detected a few times. This chain links TRBV3-1 with TRBJ2-1; TRBD2 aligns across 7 bases. The trim removed 1 base at V and 8 bases at J, leaving 5 bases unmatched. Germline CDR1 LGHDT, CDR2 YNNKEL (reference sequence). This CDR3 comprises 14 residues. The CDR3 is CASSQALALDEQFF. CDR3 DNA: TGTGCCAGCAGCCAAGCACTAGCGCTCGATGAGCAGTTCTTC.

The chain uses TRBV18 and TRBJ2-3; D unclear. The CDR3 runs to 14 residues. Trimming pared 0 bases from V and 1 base from J, leaving 5 bases between. Germline CDR1 reads KGHSH; CDR2 reads LQKENI. The CDR3 protein is CASSPPSGTDTQYF. The CDR3 region has the DNA TGTGCCAGCTCACCACCCTCCGGCACAGATACGCAGTATTTT.

V is TRBV14 and J is TRBJ1-2, with 9 bases aligning to TRBD1. J gave up 5 bases and V 4 bases, and 5 bases lay outside the gene matches. Germline V gene sequence: CDR1 SGHDN, CDR2 FVKESK. The CDR3 contains 14 residues. CDR3 DNA sequence: TGTGCCAGCAGCCCTGGACAGGGGAAGTATGGCTACACCTTC. Translation: CASSPGQGKYGYTF.

This chain uses TRBV7-8 with TRBJ2-7; TRBD1 aligns across 8 bases. Looked up from germline, CDR1 is SGHVS and CDR2 is FQNEAQ. After removal of 0 bases from V and 2 bases from J, the junction contained 3 bases not matched to a gene. The CDR3 extends over 15 amino acids. The CDR3 spells CASSLAWTGTYEQYF. The CDR3 DNA follows: TGTGCCAGCAGCTTAGCCTGGACAGGGACCTACGAGCAGTACTTC. Full variable domain (rest looked up from reference TRBV7-8 and TRBJ2-7): GAGVSQSPRYKVAKRGQDVALRCDPISGHVSLFWYQQALGQGPEFLTYFQNEAQLDKSGLPSDRFFAERPEGSVSTLKIQRTQQEDSAVYLCASSLAWTGTYEQYFGPGTRLTVT.

This clonotype was observed a few times. The genes are TRBV12-3 or TRBV12-4 and TRBJ1-5; D not certain. The CDR3 consists of 16 residues. Trimming took off 3 bases at V and 3 bases at J, with 15 bases between the two ends. The CDR3 bases are TGTGCCAGCAGTTTTAACGTCCCGAGGGCCAATCAGCCCCAGCATTTT. Its protein is CASSFNVPRANQPQHF.

The V call is TRBV5-1, the J call TRBJ1-1, with TRBD1 matching 7 bases. The CDR3 covers 14 residues. J lost 1 base, V lost 3 bases, and 3 bases had no gene match. Germline CDR1 is SGHRS and CDR2 is YFSETQ. As DNA, the CDR3 is TGCGCCAGCAGCTCGGAGGGGGCGAACACTGAAGCTTTCTTT. It yields the protein CASSSEGANTEAFF.

This clonotype appeared many times. V gene TRBV27 combines with J gene TRBJ2-5; weak D call: TRBD1 (5 bases). This CDR3 contains 16 residues. Germline V gene sequence: CDR1 MNHEY, CDR2 SMNVEV (reference sequence). V was shortened by 0 bases and J by 0 bases, with 11 bases between the two germline ends. CDR3 in amino acids: CASSLSFQGYQETQYF. DNA of the CDR3: TGTGCCAGCAGTTTATCATTCCAGGGCTACCAAGAGACCCAGTACTTC.

Only a few counts were recorded for this clonotype. The CDR3 region has the DNA TGCAGTGCTGAGCCCGGGACAGGGGCTGAGCAGTTCTTC. It yields the protein CSAEPGTGAEQFF. The chain links TRBV20-1 to TRBJ2-1; TRBD1 matches 10 bases. Germline V gene lookup returns CDR1 DFQATT and CDR2 SNEGSKA (reference sequence). The CDR3 sequence is 13 residues long. After removal of 5 bases from V and 9 bases from J, the junction contained 7 bases not matched to a gene.

The J gene is TRBJ2-7, the V gene TRBV9; 10 bases are a match to TRBD2. V trimming: 2 bases; J trimming: 3 bases; junction bases outside the gene matches: 2. The CDR3 loop spans 14 amino acids. Germline lookup yields CDR1 SGDLS and CDR2 YYNGEE. The CDR3 DNA reads TGTGCCAGCAGCGTCTCTAGCGGGGGCTACGAGCAGTACTTC. It yields the protein CASSVSSGGYEQYF.

This clonotype showed up just a few times. This chain uses TRBV6-6 with TRBJ2-5; no reliable D call. CDR1 MNHNY and CDR2 SVGAGI come from the germline V gene (reference sequence). This CDR3 contains 13 residues. V shed 4 bases and J shed 6 bases, with 12 bases lying between them. CDR3 sequence: CASSSTEGKTQYF. The CDR3 DNA sequence: TGTGCCAGCAGTTCAACAGAAGGCAAGACCCAGTACTTC.

This sequence joins TRBV5-1 and TRBJ1-6; 7 bases agree with TRBD1. With V trimmed by 2 bases and J by 9 bases, 11 bases remained unmatched. CDR1 is SGHRS and CDR2 is YFSETQ in the germline V gene. The CDR3 runs 16 residues. CDR3 protein: CASSLSQTGIGSPLHF. The CDR3 coding sequence is TGCGCCAGCAGCTTATCCCAGACAGGGATTGGTTCACCCCTCCACTTT.

This clonotype was seen a handful of times. The chain links TRBV9 to TRBJ1-4, with D uncertain. Deletions cut 0 bases from V and 8 bases from J, with 14 bases between. Germline CDR1 reads SGDLS; CDR2 reads YYNGEE. CDR3 size: 15 residues. The CDR3 protein is CASSVVGNTGEKLFF. The CDR3 DNA reads TGTGCCAGCAGCGTAGTTGGAAACACGGGGGAAAAACTGTTTTTT.

The V call is TRBV5-1, the J call TRBJ1-4, with 11 bases aligning to TRBD1. Germline CDR1 is SGHRS and CDR2 is YFSETQ. This CDR3 has 16 amino acids. Trimming cost V 3 bases and J 10 bases; bases outside gene matches: 11. CDR3 coding DNA: TGCGCCAGCAGCTCAACCTGGACAGGGGGCGGCGGAAAACTGTTTTTT. Translating gives CASSSTWTGGGGKLFF.

This chain connects TRBV4-1 to TRBJ2-4; no definite D call. Germline lookup yields CDR1 MGHRA and CDR2 YSYEKL. Trimming stripped 0 bases from V and 0 bases from J, with 9 bases between. The CDR3 length is 16 residues. CDR3 loop: CASSQEASTAKNIQYF. The CDR3 DNA sequence: TGCGCCAGCAGCCAAGAGGCCAGCACAGCCAAAAACATTCAGTACTTC.